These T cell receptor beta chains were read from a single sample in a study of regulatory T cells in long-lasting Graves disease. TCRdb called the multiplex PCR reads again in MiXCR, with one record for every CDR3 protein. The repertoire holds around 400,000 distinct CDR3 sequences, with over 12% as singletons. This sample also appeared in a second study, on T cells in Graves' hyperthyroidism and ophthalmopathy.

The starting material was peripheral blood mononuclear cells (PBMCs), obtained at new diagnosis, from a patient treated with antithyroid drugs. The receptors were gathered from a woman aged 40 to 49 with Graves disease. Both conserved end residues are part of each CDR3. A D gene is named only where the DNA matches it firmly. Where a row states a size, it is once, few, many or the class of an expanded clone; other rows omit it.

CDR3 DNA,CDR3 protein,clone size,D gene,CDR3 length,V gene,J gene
TGTGCCAGCAGCGCAACAGGAATCACTGAAGCTTTCTTT,CASSATGITEAFF,many,-,13,TRBV7-3,TRBJ1-1
TGTGCCAGCAGTGACGGCTCTGGGGCCAACGTCCTGACTTTC,CASSDGSGANVLTF,few,-,14,TRBV2,TRBJ2-6
TGTGCCAGCAGTTCGACTAGCGGGACACGTGAGCAGTACTTC,CASSSTSGTREQYF,many,TRBD2,14,TRBV28,TRBJ2-7
TGTGCCTGGAGGACTAGCTGGTACAATGAGCAGTTCTTC,CAWRTSWYNEQFF,many,TRBD2,13,TRBV30,TRBJ2-1
TGTGCCAGCAGGTCTGGGGTTGACGAGCAGTTCTTC,CASRSGVDEQFF,many,-,12,TRBV7-9,TRBJ2-1
TGTGCCAGCAGTGAAGGGACTAGCGGGGCCGCCTACGAGCAGTACTTC,CASSEGTSGAAYEQYF,-,TRBD2,16,TRBV2,TRBJ2-7
TGTGCCAGCAGAATAGCGGGACCGGGGTCCTACGAGCAGTACTTC,CASRIAGPGSYEQYF,many,TRBD2,15,TRBV6-1,TRBJ2-7
TGTGCCAGCACCACCTTGAGCTCCCCGGGCACCGGGGAGCTGTTTTTT,CASTTLSSPGTGELFF,many,-,16,TRBV28,TRBJ2-2
TGTGCCAGTAGTCTAAGGACAGGGCCCTCTGGGGCCAACGTCCTGACTTTC,CASSLRTGPSGANVLTF,-,TRBD1,17,TRBV19,TRBJ2-6
TGTGCCAGCACCGACCGCCCAGGGACACTCACCAATGAGCAGTTCTTC,CASTDRPGTLTNEQFF,many,-,16,TRBV7-2,TRBJ2-1
TGTGCCAGCAGTGAAAGTGCAGGGGGCGGGAATCAGCCCCAGCATTTT,CASSESAGGGNQPQHF,many,TRBD1,16,TRBV2,TRBJ1-5
TGTGCCAGCAGATTCTCTAGCGGGAGGAGGGATACGCAGTATTTT,CASRFSSGRRDTQYF,-,TRBD2,15,TRBV6-1,TRBJ2-3
TGTGCCATCAGTGAGAGACAGGGTTACACTGAAGCTTTCTTT,CAISERQGYTEAFF,-,TRBD1,14,TRBV10-3,TRBJ1-1
TGCGCCAGCAGCCAAGAAGTAGGTACTACGGCGGGAGGTGCCAATGAGCAGTTCTTC,CASSQEVGTTAGGANEQFF,-,TRBD2,19,TRBV4-1,TRBJ2-1
TGCAGTGCCCCGTCCGACAGGCCGTCTAACTATGGCTACACCTTC,CSAPSDRPSNYGYTF,few,-,15,TRBV20-1,TRBJ1-2
TGTGCCAGCGACCCCGAAGCGTACTCCTACAATGAGCAGTTCTTC,CASDPEAYSYNEQFF,many,-,15,TRBV7-2,TRBJ2-1
TGTGCCAGTAGTATGTTTGCGGGTATGAACAACAATGAGCAGTTCTTC,CASSMFAGMNNNEQFF,-,-,16,TRBV19,TRBJ2-1
TGCAGTGCTAGGATTGACAGCTTCTCCTACGAGCAGTACTTC,CSARIDSFSYEQYF,few,-,14,TRBV20-1,TRBJ2-7
TGTGCCAGCAGTCCCCCCGGGGGGGAGGCCCCCAGGCAGTACTTC,CASSPPGGEAPRQYF,many,TRBD2,15,TRBV28,TRBJ2-7
TGTGCCAGCACTAGGACTAGCGGGAGTGTGTACAATGAGCAGTTCTTC,CASTRTSGSVYNEQFF,many,TRBD2,16,TRBV18,TRBJ2-1
TGTGCCAGCAGCCTTTCCCCCCGGGGGTCACCCCTCCACTTT,CASSLSPRGSPLHF,many,-,14,TRBV28,TRBJ1-6
TGTGCCAGCAGCGTCCCCTCCAATGAGCAGTTCTTC,CASSVPSNEQFF,few,-,12,TRBV9,TRBJ2-1
TGTGCCAGCAGAGACTTCGGGACAGGGACTCGCAATGAGCAGTTCTTC,CASRDFGTGTRNEQFF,many,TRBD1,16,TRBV2,TRBJ2-1
TGTGCCAGCAGCCCCCGCCTGGTTGGCAGGTTTAATCAGGACAATGAGCAGTTCTTC,CASSPRLVGRFNQDNEQFF,-,-,19,TRBV11-1,TRBJ2-1
TGTGCCAGCAGTTTTGACAGCAGCACAGATACGCAGTATTTT,CASSFDSSTDTQYF,many,-,14,TRBV28,TRBJ2-3
TGTGCCAGCAGCTTTGGACAGTCGGTCAACTATGGCTACACCTTC,CASSFGQSVNYGYTF,-,-,15,TRBV5-6,TRBJ1-2
TGTGCCAGCAGTGAACGGGTACCGAACACTGAAGCTTTCTTT,CASSERVPNTEAFF,-,-,14,TRBV6-1,TRBJ1-1
TGCAGTGTCCAGGGTTCCACCTTC,CSVQGSTF,-,-,8,TRBV20-1,TRBJ1-2
TGTGCCACGAGATGGCTCCACAACGAGCAGTACTTC,CATRWLHNEQYF,few,-,12,TRBV6-2/TRBV6-3,TRBJ2-7
TGTGCCAGCAGCCAAGTCGGGACAGCCAACTATGGCTACACCTTC,CASSQVGTANYGYTF,many,TRBD1,15,TRBV3-1,TRBJ1-2
TGTGCCAGCAGTTACTGGTCGGGCGGGAGACTCTACGAGCAGTACTTC,CASSYWSGGRLYEQYF,few,TRBD2,16,TRBV6-5,TRBJ2-7
TGTGCCAGCTCTGGACTAGCGGGAGGGTCCTACAATGAGCAGTTCTTC,CASSGLAGGSYNEQFF,-,TRBD2,16,TRBV12-3/TRBV12-4,TRBJ2-1
TGTGCCAGCTCCTACGGAGATTCACCCCTCCACTTT,CASSYGDSPLHF,-,-,12,TRBV18,TRBJ1-6
TGTGCCAGCAGTTTAGACAGGGGTGGGGGGGACATTCAGTACTTC,CASSLDRGGGDIQYF,many,-,15,TRBV28,TRBJ2-4
TGCAGTGCCACCGGACTAGCCCAGAACCAAGAGACCCAGTACTTC,CSATGLAQNQETQYF,many,TRBD2,15,TRBV20-1,TRBJ2-5